This T cell receptor beta chain was sequenced during a study of T-cell memory formation after mild COVID-19. In the study overall: There were largely donor-specific TCR clusters.

CDR3 length equals 14 residues. From germline, CDR1 is SGHVS and CDR2 FNYEAQ. V was trimmed by 3 bases and J by 5 bases, leaving 10 bases between them. One entry per CDR3 protein, called by TCRdb with MiXCR from the 5' RACE reads. In the table there are over 120,000 distinct CDR3 sequences, roughly 24% of which are singletons. This clonotype has only a few counts. The antigen is undetermined. Findings and caveats of the study: Some clones that responded turned up in pre-infection memory, which suggests that cross-reactive memory joined in. Confirmation was lacking for SARS-CoV-2 specificity of second-wave clones that peaked on day 37. A balance of CD4 and CD8 characterized clones contracting day 15 to 85, whereas later expanders leaned CD4+.

Sequenced input: PBMCs or a T cell subset sorted from them (not recorded which). The rearrangement links TRBV7-6 to TRBJ2-2, with D tentatively TRBD2 (5 bases). The receptor was derived from an adult woman who had mild COVID-19 (a few samples of this study predate the infection). Cell type and time point are not known. The CDR3 DNA is TGTGCCAGCAGCTTTAGAGGGAAAACCGGGGAGCTGTTTTTT. Translation: CASSFRGKTGELFF.